The T cell receptor (beta chain) described here comes from a study of cytomegalovirus exposure and HLA in healthy donors. The study, taken as a whole, reports: TCR beta chain V- and J-gene trimming was linked, in a later analysis, to a missense variant in DCLRE1C. Cytomegalovirus association was listed for 164 TCR beta chains. Despite most TCR sequences being rare, some public TCRs occurred in many donors.

13 Jbeta primers and 60 Vbeta primers were used for the PCR. The protocol was immunoSEQ multiplex PCR, while the TCRdb copy is restricted to in-frame clones and leaves out a portion. This sample has approximately 140,000 clones, with 79% found just once. This clone has more than one count but fewer than ten. Its antigen remains unidentified. Germline CDR1 SGHTA, CDR2 FQGNSA. V lost 4 bases to trimming and J lost 2 bases, with 9 bases between them. This CDR3 spans 14 amino acids. J is TRBJ2-1 and V is TRBV7-2, with D possibly matching TRBD2 (6 bases). The specimen sequenced was PBMCs. This receptor was obtained from a female donor in good health and CMV-seronegative. The CDR3 sequence is CASSSGSTYNEQFF. The DNA of the CDR3 is TGTGCCAGCAGCTCCGGGAGTACCTACAATGAGCAGTTCTTC.